This T cell receptor beta chain originates from a study of cytomegalovirus exposure and HLA in healthy donors. Notes on the study in general: Altogether, 150 to 200 TCR beta chains were recorded as cytomegalovirus-associated.

Clones were sequenced by immunoSEQ multiplex PCR, and TCRdb holds only the in-frame ones, with some missing. This sample carries about 160,000 clones, roughly nine tenths of them seen once, and the ten largest clones take approximately 10%. Per the germline V gene, CDR1 is MNHEY and CDR2 is SVGAGI. The CDR3 sequence is 14 residues long. The V and J ends lost 7 bases and 0 bases respectively, with 7 bases between them. A note on this clone: Its antigen is unknown.

The material sequenced was PBMCs. The chain employs TRBV6-5 and TRBJ2-6, with a tentative D call TRBD2 (5 bases). The sequence derives from a woman aged 18-35 years in good health and CMV-seropositive. The CDR3 here is CASMRVSGANVLTF. DNA of the CDR3: TGTGCCAGCATGAGGGTCTCTGGGGCCAACGTCCTGACTTTC.